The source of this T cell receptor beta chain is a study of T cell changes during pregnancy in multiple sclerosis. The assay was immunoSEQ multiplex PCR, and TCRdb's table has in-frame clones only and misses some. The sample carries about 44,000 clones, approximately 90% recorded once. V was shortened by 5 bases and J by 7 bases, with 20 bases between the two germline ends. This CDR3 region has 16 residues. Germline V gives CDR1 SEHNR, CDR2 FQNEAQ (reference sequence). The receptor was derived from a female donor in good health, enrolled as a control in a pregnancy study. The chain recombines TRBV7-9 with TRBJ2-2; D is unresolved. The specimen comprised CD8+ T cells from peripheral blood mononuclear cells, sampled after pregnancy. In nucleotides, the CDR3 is TGTGCCAGCAGCCCCTACCTCGTTGAGGCGATCGGGGAGCTGTTTTTT. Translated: CASSPYLVEAIGELFF. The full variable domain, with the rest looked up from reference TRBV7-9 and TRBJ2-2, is DTGVSQNPRHKITKRGQNVTFRCDPISEHNRLYWYRQTLGQGPEFLTYFQNEAQLEKSRLLSDRFSAERPKGSFSTLEIQRTEQGDSAMYLCASSPYLVEAIGELFFGEGSRLTVL.